The following is a T cell receptor (beta chain) sequence with its context. Its specific antigen is unknown. Base qualities are not provided; no much larger clone lies one nucleotide away. From each donor, a single peripheral blood sample of approximately 110 mL on average was drawn into heparinised tubes. A BD FACSAria II and a panel including CD45RO, CCR7, CD25, CD127, CD95 and CD27 were used to sort naive, central memory, regulatory and stem cell-like memory CD4+ T cells. Purity was above 95% for every sorted population. PBMCs were isolated right away by Lymphoprep density gradient centrifugation and were stained directly, without culture. To minimize batch effects, samples were stained and sorted in pairs, one healthy donor with one patient per experiment. The entire amount of isolated RNA was reverse transcribed using the High Capacity cDNA Reverse Transcription Kit, so the sequenced TCRB transcripts were expressed ones. Deep immunoSEQ sequencing was performed on naive, central memory and regulatory T cell samples, with an average of roughly 3.3 million total reads per sample. Sorted cells were lysed in RLT buffer and RNA was extracted with DNase-treated RNeasy Micro or Mini kits, depending on cell number. Each cell subset was processed on its own to prevent cross-contamination, while patient and healthy donor samples were processed together. The immunoSEQ multiplex PCR was used to amplify TCRB sequences from cDNA, yielding 87-bp fragments that span the CDR3 region. The amplicons were sequenced using the Illumina HiSeq platform. In the authors' own workflow: Synthetic template baselines were used to correct PCR bias computationally, reads within Hamming distance 2 were collapsed, and singletons that could not be merged were discarded. Reads were aligned to IMGT to assign V, D and J genes, CDR3 length, and insertions or deletions at six rearrangement sites. Within each subset, clonotype counts were normalized to sorted cell number, and only after that were true diversity and Gini coefficients computed with the tcR R package. The overlap coefficient, calculated on TCRB nucleotide sequences, was used to measure repertoire sharing. As a proxy for the pre-selection repertoire, out-of-frame TCRB sequences from naive cells were analyzed. TCRdb limited this immuneACCESS table to in-frame rearrangements with V and J called. A share of clones is missing; checked studies link under half to unresolved V genes, and the rest is unexplained. D and trimming were read from the DNA, whereas the V and J calls and clone size are those reported in that table. In this sample the table shows about 650,000 clones, under 15% of which occur a single time. 0.095% to 0.15% of the sample is taken by the ten largest.

These data come from a study of beta chain features in type 1 diabetes (dated by TCRdb to the late 2010s). About the full investigation: Mean age, gender distribution, total cell number and subset yield did not differ between patients and healthy donors. A total of some 100,000,000 sorted cells were examined across all samples, and the number of cells per subset was strongly correlated with RNA yield. In the study, TCRB repertoires of sorted circulating CD4+ T cell subsets from recently diagnosed type 1 diabetes patients were compared with those of matched healthy donors. Naive and central memory subsets were obtained from all 30 or so donors, but regulatory and stem cell-like memory subsets were isolated from only 8 patients and about 8 healthy donors.

Broad study findings and their caveats: A moderate but significant shortening of TCRB CDR3 length was observed in type 1 diabetes patients in all four CD4+ subsets. PCR may preferentially amplify shorter templates, but because patient and control samples were amplified and corrected together, any resulting skew would affect both groups equally. Naive, central memory and regulatory TCRB repertoires appeared to be more alike among patients than among healthy donors. Because cDNA was sequenced instead of genomic DNA, activated cells with high expression could be over-represented, although the groups did not differ in activation or CD3 levels. Patients with type 1 diabetes made fewer insertions and deleted more nucleotides at VDJ recombination sites, implying thymic rearrangement abnormalities. Because small numbers of individuals were included in the HLA sub-analyses, any influence of HLA type on TCRB rearrangement was left unresolved.

V and J are truncated by 4 bases and 0 bases respectively, leaving an intervening sequence of 14 bases. Measured from the cysteine to the phenylalanine, the CDR3 is 16 residues long. The CDR3 DNA has 48 bases and is translated from base 1. The CDR1 and CDR2 encoded by the germline V gene are SGHDT and YYEEEE. This TCR was recovered from a man younger than 40 with type 1 diabetes. The sample taken for sequencing was naive CD4+ T cells from blood. This sample's cell subset or site label indicates: true naive CD4+ T cells. The V gene is TRBV5-6 and the J gene is TRBJ1-3; TRBD1 is a possible D gene, resting on 5 matching bases. Read as DNA, the sequence is TGTGCCAGCAGCGCTCCGGGACGGATCTCTGGAAACACCATATATTTT. It codes for CASSAPGRISGNTIYF. The entire variable domain, with the stretches around the CDR3 drawn from the reference TRBV5-6 and TRBJ1-3 proteins, is DAGVTQSPTHLIKTRGQQVTLRCSPKSGHDTVSWYQQALGQGPQFIFQYYEEEERQRGNFPDRFSGHQFPNYSSELNVNALLLGDSALYLCASSAPGRISGNTIYFGEGSWLTVV.